This T cell receptor beta chain emerged from a study of PD-L1 blockade in urothelial cancer. Background on the study: Male sex and bladder-origin urothelial cancer were recorded for about 85% of the roughly 30 patients. Median T cell yield from blood was roughly 150,000.

Germline assignment: CDR1 SGDLS and CDR2 YYNGEE. V lost 7 bases to trimming and J lost 5 bases; unmatched junction nucleotides: 11. This CDR3 is built from 15 residues. Synthetic TCR analog templates were added to each PCR reaction. The repertoire was sequenced with immunoSEQ multiplex PCR; TCRdb's copy has only in-frame clones and lacks some. Among about 30,000 clones listed, 87% were seen once. This TCR derives from a man in his forties or fifties with urothelial cancer. The chain uses TRBV9 and TRBJ2-7, with 11 bases matching TRBD1. This sample comprised PBMCs, obtained around atezolizumab (anti-PD-L1) treatment. CDR3 in DNA: TGTGCCAGCGGGAGAGGGGGGACAGGGGGAGACGAGCAGTACTTC. It translates to CASGRGGTGGDEQYF.